This T cell receptor (beta chain) was sequenced during a study of T cell repertoires in cytomegalovirus infection. TCRdb reprocessed the reads via MiXCR and lists one record per CDR3 protein. The sample shows under 850,000 distinct CDR3 sequences, less than 40% of them seen only once. Findings and limits, study-wide: HLA-C-restricted CMV clonotypes gave the most frequent clonotype in two of eight donors.

The CDR3 contains 14 residues. V was cut by 5 bases and J by 1 base, with 11 bases left in between. Germline CDR1 reads SGHTA; CDR2 reads FQGNSA. Worth noting for this clonotype: Its target is unknown.

The chain combines TRBV7-2 with TRBJ1-1; no definite D call. This TCR was sampled from a human donor in good health (CMV status not recorded). Some clones in this sample may be carry-over from other donors' samples. Sequencing used PBMCs. CDR3 bases: TGTGCCAGCAGCCAGCAGAGGGCGAACACTGAAGCTTTCTTT. This encodes CASSQQRANTEAFF.